The present entry profiles one TCR beta chain with its context. This CDR3 has 13 residues. V lost 4 bases, J lost 6 bases, and 12 bases lay in between. CDR1 SGHRS and CDR2 YFSETQ come from the germline V gene. This sample was taken from a study of identical twins. From the 5' RACE reads, TCRdb called clonotypes with MiXCR, one entry per CDR3 protein. The sample yields roughly 770,000 distinct CDR3 sequences, roughly 18% seen once. This sample also belongs to another study, concerning T cells expressing NK-cell markers. From that study: Restricting sorting to alpha-beta TCR T cells was achieved in several experiments by an anti-gamma-delta TCR antibody.

Sequenced sample: PBMCs. This chain uses TRBV5-1 with TRBJ2-3, with D possibly called TRBD1 or TRBD2 (6 bases each). The sequence came from a woman between 18 and 30 years old in good health. Here the CDR3 DNA reads TGCGCCAGCAGCGGGGGGCCCGACGATACGCAGTATTTT. Its translation is CASSGGPDDTQYF. Together with reference TRBV5-1 and TRBJ2-3, the CDR3 gives the full variable domain: KAGVTQTPRYLIKTRGQQVTLSCSPISGHRSVSWYQQTPGQGLQFLFEYFSETQRNKGNFPGRFSGRQFSNSRSEMNVSTLELGDSALYLCASSGGPDDTQYFGPGTRLTVL.